This T cell receptor beta chain was profiled in a study of beta chain features in type 1 diabetes. Study results and limitations: Significant though moderate, a shortening of TCRB CDR3s appeared in all four CD4+ subsets of Type 1 diabetes patients. Cells with high TCR expression could be over-represented by cDNA sequencing. Naive, central memory and Treg TCRB repertoires appeared more alike in patients than in healthy donors. Any role of HLA type in TCRB rearrangement remained unresolved here.

cDNA synthesis used the whole RNA isolate, giving expressed TCRB sequences. Naive, central memory and regulatory T cell samples averaged about 3.5 million reads. TCRdb's copy holds only in-frame clones and misses some; the assay was immunoSEQ multiplex PCR. Here the sample spans roughly 220,000 clones, roughly 16% being singletons. There are 11 residues in the CDR3. Trimming removed 0 bases from V and 6 bases from J, with 5 bases in between. Germline CDR1 is GTSNPN and CDR2 is SVGIG (reference sequence). This clone occurred a few times. No antigen is known for it. The clonotype was recovered from a man younger than 40 with type 1 diabetes. The chain combines TRBV30 with TRBJ1-1, with no clear D. The source material was naive CD4+ T cells from blood. The CDR3 protein is CAWSVYPEAFF. The CDR3 DNA follows: TGTGCCTGGAGTGTTTATCCTGAAGCTTTCTTT.